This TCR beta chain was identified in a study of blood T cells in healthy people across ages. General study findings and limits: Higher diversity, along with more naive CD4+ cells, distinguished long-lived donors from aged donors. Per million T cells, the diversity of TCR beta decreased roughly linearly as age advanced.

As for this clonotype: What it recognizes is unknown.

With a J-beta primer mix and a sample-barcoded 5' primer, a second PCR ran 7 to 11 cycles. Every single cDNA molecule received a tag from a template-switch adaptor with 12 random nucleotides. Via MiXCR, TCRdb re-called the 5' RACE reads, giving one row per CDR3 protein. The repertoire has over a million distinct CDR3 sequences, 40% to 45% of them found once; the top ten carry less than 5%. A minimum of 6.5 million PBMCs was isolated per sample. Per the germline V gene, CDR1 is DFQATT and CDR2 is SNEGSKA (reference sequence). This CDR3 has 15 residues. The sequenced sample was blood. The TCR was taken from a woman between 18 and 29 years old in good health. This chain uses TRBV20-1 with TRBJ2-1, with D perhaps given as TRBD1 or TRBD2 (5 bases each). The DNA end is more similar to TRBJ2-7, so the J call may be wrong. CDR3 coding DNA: TGCAGTGCTAGAGGGGACCCCCATCCTTACAATGAGCAGTACTTC. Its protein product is CSARGDPHPYNEQYF.